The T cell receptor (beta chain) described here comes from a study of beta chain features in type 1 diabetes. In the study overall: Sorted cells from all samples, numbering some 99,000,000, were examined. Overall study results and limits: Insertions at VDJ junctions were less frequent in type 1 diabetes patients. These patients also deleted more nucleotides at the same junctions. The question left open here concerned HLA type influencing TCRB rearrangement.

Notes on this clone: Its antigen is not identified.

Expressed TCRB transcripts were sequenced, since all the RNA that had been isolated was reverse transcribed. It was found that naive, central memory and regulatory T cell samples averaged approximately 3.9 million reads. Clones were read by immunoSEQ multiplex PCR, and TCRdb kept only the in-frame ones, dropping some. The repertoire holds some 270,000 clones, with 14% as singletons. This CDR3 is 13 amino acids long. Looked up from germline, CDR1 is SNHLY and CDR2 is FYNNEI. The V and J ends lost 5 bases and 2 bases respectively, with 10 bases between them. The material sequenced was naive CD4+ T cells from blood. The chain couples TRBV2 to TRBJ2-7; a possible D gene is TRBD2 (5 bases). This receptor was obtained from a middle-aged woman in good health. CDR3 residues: CASSRGSTYEQYF. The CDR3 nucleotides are TGTGCCAGCAGTCGTGGGAGTACCTACGAGCAGTACTTC.